This TCR beta chain was recovered during a study of tumor-infiltrating lymphocytes in oesophageal squamous cell carcinoma. TCRdb analysed the PCR reads with MiXCR anew, one entry per CDR3 protein. This sample has some 20,000 distinct CDR3 sequences; 45% to 55% occur once, and the top ten carry about 20%. This clonotype was counted many times. The sample comprised esophageal tumor tissue. The clonotype comes from a male donor with esophageal squamous cell carcinoma.

CDR3 amino acids: CATSDLRGSGANVLTF. DNA for the CDR3: TGTGCCACCAGTGATTTGAGGGGTTCTGGGGCCAACGTCCTGACTTTC. The chain recombines TRBV24-1 with TRBJ2-6, with D perhaps matching TRBD1 (5 bases). The germline V gene has CDR1 KGHDR and CDR2 SFDVKD. The V gene lost 0 bases and the J gene lost 1 base, with 6 bases spanning the gap. This CDR3 is 16 amino acids long.